This note documents a single T cell receptor (beta chain) sequence. This sample was included in a study of blood T cell repertoires in COVID-19. Across the whole study: The analysed material was cDNA or gDNA that came from T cells, B-cell-depleted T cells, or PBMCs.

Germline V CDR1 and CDR2: MNHNY, SVGAGI (reference sequence). The CDR3 is 15 residues long. Trimming shortened V by 2 bases and J by 10 bases, and 15 bases separated the two germline ends. Cohorts were assigned according to the clinical history that participants reported. TCRdb's table, derived via immunoSEQ multiplex PCR, lists solely in-frame clones and lacks some. The sample includes around 470,000 clones, about 90% seen only once; the top ten take about 0.6%. The gene calls are TRBV6-6 and TRBJ1-6; D is unresolved. Material: PBMCs or T cells enriched from blood (not recorded which). This receptor was obtained from a man aged 18-30 years who had recovered from COVID-19. CDR3 amino acids: CASSYDPGLGSPLHF. CDR3 nucleotide sequence: TGTGCCAGCAGTTACGATCCTGGACTGGGGTCACCCCTCCACTTT.